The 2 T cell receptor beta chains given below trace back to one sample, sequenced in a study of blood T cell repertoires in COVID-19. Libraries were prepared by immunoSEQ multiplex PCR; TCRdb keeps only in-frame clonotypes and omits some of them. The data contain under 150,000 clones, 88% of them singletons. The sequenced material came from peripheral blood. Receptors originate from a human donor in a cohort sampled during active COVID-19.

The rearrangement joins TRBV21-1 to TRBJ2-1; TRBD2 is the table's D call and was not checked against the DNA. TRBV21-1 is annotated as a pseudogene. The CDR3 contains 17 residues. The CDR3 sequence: CASSQIRLQGREGEQFF. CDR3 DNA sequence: TGTGCCAGCAGCCAAATCCGGTTGCAGGGGAGGGAAGGTGAGCAGTTCTTC.

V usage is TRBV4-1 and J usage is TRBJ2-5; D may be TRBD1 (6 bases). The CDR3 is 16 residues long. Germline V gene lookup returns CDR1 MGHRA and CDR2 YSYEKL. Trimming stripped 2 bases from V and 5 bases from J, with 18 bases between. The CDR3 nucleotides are TGCGCCAGCAGCCAAACACGGGCAGGGGCCGGCGAGACCCAGTACTTC. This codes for CASSQTRAGAGETQYF.